The rows below give T cell receptor beta chains drawn from one sample of a study of blood T cell repertoires in COVID-19. Profiling relied on immunoSEQ multiplex PCR, and the TCRdb table lists in-frame clones only, not all of them. The sample lists more than 90,000 clones; 85% were seen once. The specimen sequenced was peripheral blood. The receptors originated from a man older than 75 with acute or convalescent COVID-19. Both conserved end residues are part of each CDR3. The D gene is left open where the match is weak. Clone sizes are given selectively: once, few, many, or a class where the clone is expanded.

D	V	size	J	CDR3	DNA
TRBD1	TRBV3-1/TRBV3-2	.	TRBJ1-4	CASSLYRGRGEKLFF	TGTGCCAGCAGCCTCTACAGGGGGCGCGGTGAAAAACTGTTTTTT
.	TRBV5-8	.	TRBJ1-5	CASSRGNLGHHNQPQHF	TGTGCCAGCAGCCGGGGGAACCTTGGACACCACAATCAGCCCCAGCATTTT
.	TRBV29-1	.	TRBJ1-5	CSVEGGRNQPQHF	TGCAGCGTTGAAGGGGGGCGGAATCAGCCCCAGCATTTT
.	TRBV30	.	TRBJ1-5	CAWSVGGVQPQHF	TGTGCCTGGAGTGTAGGAGGGGTGCAGCCCCAGCATTTT
.	TRBV6-5	.	TRBJ1-4	CASSTRQGKLFF	TGTGCCAGCAGCACCCGTCAGGGTAAACTGTTTTTT
.	TRBV9	.	TRBJ1-2	CASSVDSSPSYGYTF	TGTGCCAGCAGCGTTGATAGCTCTCCATCCTATGGCTACACCTTC
TRBD1	TRBV9	.	TRBJ1-1	CASSVVEGGNTEAFF	TGTGCCAGCAGCGTAGTGGAAGGGGGCAACACTGAAGCTTTCTTT
TRBD2	TRBV18	.	TRBJ2-1	CASSPLAGGTYNEQFF	TGTGCCAGCTCACCCCTAGCGGGAGGGACATACAATGAGCAGTTCTTC
TRBD2	TRBV27	once	TRBJ2-7	CASSLGTRHSRPYF	TGTGCCAGCAGTTTAGGGACTAGACATAGCCGTCCGTACTTC
TRBD2	TRBV6-5	.	TRBJ2-7	CASSNPPREALF	TGTGCCAGCAGCAACCCCCCGCGGGAGGCCCTTTTC
TRBD1	TRBV5-6	.	TRBJ2-1	CASSPRDRAYNEQFF	TGTGCCAGCAGCCCCCGGGACAGAGCCTACAATGAGCAGTTCTTC
.	TRBV5-5	.	TRBJ2-5	CASSLRDNPQYF	TGTGCCAGCAGCCTCCGGGACAACCCCCAGTACTTC
TRBD1	TRBV7-8	.	TRBJ1-1	CASSATGGGTEAFF	TGTGCCAGCAGCGCGACAGGGGGTGGCACTGAAGCTTTCTTT
.	TRBV10-1	.	TRBJ2-1	CASSESGPSSYNEQFF	TGCGCCAGCAGTGAGTCGGGGCCTTCCTCCTACAATGAGCAGTTCTTC
.	TRBV9	many	TRBJ2-7	CASSVVGEDYEQYF	TGTGCCAGCAGCGTCGTAGGGGAGGACTACGAGCAGTACTTC
TRBD1	TRBV19	.	TRBJ2-5	CASSPRQGETQYF	TGTGCCAGTAGTCCCCGACAGGGGGAGACCCAGTACTTC
.	TRBV7-8	once	TRBJ1-2	CASSLGHRNYGYTF	TGTGCCAGCAGCCTTGGACATCGAAACTATGGCTACACCTTC
TRBD2	TRBV27	.	TRBJ2-1	CASSATSGVLYNEQFF	TGTGCCAGCAGTGCTACTAGCGGAGTTTTGTACAATGAGCAGTTCTTC
TRBD1	TRBV6-1	.	TRBJ1-5	CASSEITGGWQPQHF	TGTGCCAGCAGTGAAATAACAGGGGGCTGGCAGCCCCAGCATTTT
TRBD1	TRBV5-1	.	TRBJ2-7	CASSSGQEFSYEQYF	TGCGCCAGCAGCTCAGGACAGGAATTCTCCTACGAGCAGTACTTC
TRBD1	TRBV30	.	TRBJ1-5	CAWSVSAGTGELSNQPQHF	TGTGCCTGGAGTGTGAGTGCGGGGACAGGGGAGCTCAGCAATCAGCCCCAGCATTTT
TRBD1	TRBV5-1	.	TRBJ2-5	CASSLKGAETQYF	TGCGCCAGCAGCTTGAAGGGGGCAGAGACCCAGTACTTC
.	TRBV6-1	.	TRBJ2-7	CASSEARGAYEQYF	TGTGCCAGCAGTGAAGCTCGCGGAGCCTACGAGCAGTACTTC
.	TRBV19	.	TRBJ2-5	CASSTLTEETQYF	TGTGCCAGTAGTACCCTGACAGAGGAGACCCAGTACTTC
.	TRBV11-2	few	TRBJ2-7	CASSLEAQGRIYEQYF	TGTGCCAGCAGCTTAGAGGCCCAGGGGCGAATCTACGAGCAGTACTTC
.	TRBV14	.	TRBJ2-1	CASSQLGGDNEQFF	TGTGCCAGCAGCCAATTGGGGGGAGACAATGAGCAGTTCTTC
.	TRBV5-4	.	TRBJ2-1	CASSLDFSSYNEQFF	TGTGCCAGCAGCTTGGACTTTAGCTCCTACAATGAGCAGTTCTTC
.	TRBV5-1	.	TRBJ2-2	CASSQGNIFPGELFF	TGCGCCAGTTCTCAGGGTAATATTTTCCCCGGGGAGCTGTTTTTT
.	TRBV5-4	.	TRBJ2-7	CASSLVDRPYEQYF	TGTGCCAGCAGCTTGGTGGACAGACCCTACGAGCAGTACTTC
.	TRBV21-1	once	TRBJ2-3	CASMAGTSDTQYF	TGTGCCAGCATGGCCGGGACTTCAGATACGCAGTATTTT
TRBD1	TRBV4-2	.	TRBJ1-6	CASSRTGGSNSPLHF	TGTGCCAGCAGCCGGACAGGGGGCAGTAATTCACCCCTCCACTTT
.	TRBV6-1	.	TRBJ1-1	CASSEKRNTEAFF	TGTGCCAGCAGTGAAAAGCGAAACACTGAAGCTTTCTTT
.	TRBV13	once	TRBJ2-6	CASSPRKGLVTGANVLTF	TGTGCCAGCAGTCCTCGGAAGGGGCTAGTTACTGGGGCCAACGTCCTGACTTTC
.	TRBV19	.	TRBJ1-5	CATQDYSNQPQHF	TGTGCCACCCAAGACTATAGCAATCAGCCCCAGCATTTT
TRBD1	TRBV28	few	TRBJ2-2	CASSSRDREVRTGELFF	TGTGCCAGCAGTTCCCGGGACAGGGAAGTGAGAACCGGGGAGCTGTTTTTT
TRBD1	TRBV15	.	TRBJ1-6	CATSRPGTGFYNSPLHF	TGTGCCACCAGCAGACCCGGGACAGGGTTCTATAATTCACCCCTCCACTTT
.	TRBV5-1	.	TRBJ2-2	CASSLGAPGELFF	TGCGCCAGCAGCTTGGGAGCCCCCGGGGAGCTGTTTTTT
TRBD2	TRBV27	once	TRBJ2-1	CASSPGLVYEQFF	TGTGCCAGCAGCCCGGGACTAGTGTATGAGCAGTTCTTC
TRBD1	TRBV3-1/TRBV3-2	.	TRBJ1-2	CASSQDMGQLYGYTF	TGTGCCAGCAGCCAAGATATGGGACAGCTATATGGCTACACCTTC
TRBD2	TRBV7-9	.	TRBJ2-2	CAIGGTSGNTGELFF	TGTGCCATCGGGGGGACTAGCGGGAACACCGGGGAGCTGTTTTTT
.	TRBV19	few	TRBJ1-2	CASSMDSPIGYGYTF	TGTGCCAGTAGTATGGACAGCCCTATCGGATATGGCTACACCTTC
.	TRBV7-2	.	TRBJ1-5	CASSLEIGADSNQPQHF	TGTGCCAGCAGCTTAGAGATAGGGGCTGATAGCAATCAGCCCCAGCATTTT